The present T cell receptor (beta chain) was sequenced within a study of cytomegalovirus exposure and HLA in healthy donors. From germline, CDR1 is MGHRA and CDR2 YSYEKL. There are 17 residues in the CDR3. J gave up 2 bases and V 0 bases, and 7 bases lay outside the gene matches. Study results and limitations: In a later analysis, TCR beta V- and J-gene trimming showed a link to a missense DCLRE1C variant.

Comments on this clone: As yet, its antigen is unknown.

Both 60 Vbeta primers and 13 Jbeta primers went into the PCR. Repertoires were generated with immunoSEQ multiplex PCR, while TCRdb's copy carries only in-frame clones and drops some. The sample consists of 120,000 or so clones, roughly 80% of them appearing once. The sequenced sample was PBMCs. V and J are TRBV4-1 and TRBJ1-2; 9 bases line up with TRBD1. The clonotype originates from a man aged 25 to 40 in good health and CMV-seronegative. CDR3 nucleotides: TGCGCCAGCAGCCAAGATGCAGGACAGGGGACAAACTATGGCTACACCTTC. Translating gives CASSQDAGQGTNYGYTF.